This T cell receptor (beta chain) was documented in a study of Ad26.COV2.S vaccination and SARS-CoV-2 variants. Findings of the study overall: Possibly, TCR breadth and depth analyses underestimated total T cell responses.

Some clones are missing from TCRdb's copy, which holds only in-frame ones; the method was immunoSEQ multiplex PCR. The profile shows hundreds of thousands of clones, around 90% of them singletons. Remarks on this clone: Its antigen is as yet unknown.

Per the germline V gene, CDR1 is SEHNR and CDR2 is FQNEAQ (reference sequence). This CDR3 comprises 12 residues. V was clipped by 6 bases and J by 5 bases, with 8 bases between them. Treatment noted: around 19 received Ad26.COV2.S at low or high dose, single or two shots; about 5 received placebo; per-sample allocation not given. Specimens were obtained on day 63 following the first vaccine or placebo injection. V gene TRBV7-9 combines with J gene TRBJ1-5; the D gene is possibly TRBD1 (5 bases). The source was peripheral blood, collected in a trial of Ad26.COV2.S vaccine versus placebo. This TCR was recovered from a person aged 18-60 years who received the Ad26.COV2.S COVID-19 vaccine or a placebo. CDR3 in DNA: TGTGCCAGCAGAGGGGTGGATCAGCCCCAGCATTTT. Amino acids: CASRGVDQPQHF.